This T cell receptor (beta chain) appears in the sequencing data of a study of regulatory T cells in long-lasting Graves disease. Study summary: Antithyroid drugs had been taken under 3 months by newly diagnosed Graves' patients.

Building the TCR beta libraries relied on iRepertoire HTBI primers, and CDR3 regions underwent Arm-PCR. Authors' processing steps: Samples jointly harbored roughly 60 TRBV and fewer than 15 TRBJ segments. One entry per CDR3 protein, called by TCRdb with MiXCR from the multiplex PCR reads. The V and J calls reflect TCRdb's pipeline rather than the authors' work. The sample has approximately 230,000 distinct CDR3 sequences; approximately 20% are singletons. Germline trimming cut 0 bases from V and 8 bases from J; bases unmatched to any gene: 10. The CDR3 totals 15 residues. Per germline, CDR1 SGHNT and CDR2 YYREEE (reference sequence). In regard to this clonotype: Antigen specificity is unknown.

Findings and caveats of the study: Whereas new patients shared 950 to 1,000 public clonotypes, persistent patients shared more, at about 2,500.

Stated time point: newly diagnosed GD, antithyroid drugs for less than 3 months. Making the TCR library involved RNA that had been extracted from PBMCs. EDTA tubes collected nine milliliters of peripheral blood. The sequenced sample was peripheral blood mononuclear cells (PBMCs), obtained at new diagnosis, from a patient treated with antithyroid drugs. The TCR originated in a female donor with Graves disease. The chain carries TRBV5-4 and TRBJ1-2; TRBD1 agrees at 7 bases. CDR3 coding DNA: TGTGCCAGCAGCTTGGTTACCGGGCCAGGGGGAGGCTACACCTTC. This codes for CASSLVTGPGGGYTF.